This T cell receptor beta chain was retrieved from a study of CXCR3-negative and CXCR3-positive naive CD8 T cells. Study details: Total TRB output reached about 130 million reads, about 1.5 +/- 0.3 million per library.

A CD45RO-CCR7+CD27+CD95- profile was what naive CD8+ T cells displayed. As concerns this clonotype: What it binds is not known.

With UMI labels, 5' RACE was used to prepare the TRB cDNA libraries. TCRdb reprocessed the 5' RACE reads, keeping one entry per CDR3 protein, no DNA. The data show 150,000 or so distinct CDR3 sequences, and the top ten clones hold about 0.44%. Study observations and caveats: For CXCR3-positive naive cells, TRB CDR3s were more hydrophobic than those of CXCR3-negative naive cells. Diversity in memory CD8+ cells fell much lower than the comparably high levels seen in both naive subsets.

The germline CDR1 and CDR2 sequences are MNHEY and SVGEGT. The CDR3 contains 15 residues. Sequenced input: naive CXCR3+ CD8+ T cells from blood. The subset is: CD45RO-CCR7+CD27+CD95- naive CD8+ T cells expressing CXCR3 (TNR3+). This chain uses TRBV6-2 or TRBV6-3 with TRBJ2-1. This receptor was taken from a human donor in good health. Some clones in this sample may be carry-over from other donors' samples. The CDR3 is CASSYSNPARNGQFF.